This T cell receptor (beta chain) stems from a study of metastatic and nonmetastatic thyroid tumors. No treatment of any kind had been given to any patient before thyroid surgery. With respect to this clone: Its antigen is not identified.

Germline-derived CDR1 and CDR2 are LNHDA and SQIVND (reference sequence). CDR3 length equals 16 residues. Trimming shortened V by 6 bases and J by 4 bases, and 19 bases separated the two germline ends. TCRdb re-called clones from the PCR reads using MiXCR. This repertoire shows 35,000 to 40,000 clones, about a sixth found once; its top ten account for 9.9%. Study-level findings and limits: It was reported that TCR beta diversity was significantly higher in malignant thyroid tumors than benign nodules, in blood and tumor.

The sequencing input was tumor tissue. The sequence derives from a female donor with papillary thyroid cancer or a benign thyroid nodule (not recorded which). Some clones in this sample may be carry-over from other donors' samples. V and J are TRBV19 and TRBJ2-1; tentatively, D is TRBD1 (5 bases). The CDR3 sequence: CASSLLTAGAYNEQFF. The CDR3 nucleotides read TGTGCCAGTAGCTTATTGACAGCAGGAGCTTACAATGAGCAGTTCTTC.